This T cell receptor (beta chain) was observed in a study of shared T cell receptors in the human thymus. TCRdb's copy holds only in-frame clones and misses some; the assay was immunoSEQ multiplex PCR. The repertoire consists of about 500,000 clones, with around three quarters occurring once and the leading ten covering roughly 0.013%. The CDR3 totals 20 residues. Germline CDR1 is SQVTM and CDR2 is ANQGSEA. V lost 6 bases, J lost 0 bases, and 19 bases stayed unmatched. These same records also appear under a second study, on human thymus T cells. That paper states: It was from resections taken during corrective heart surgery that the thymus tissue came.

The TCR comes from a boy in the first two years of life with a congenital heart defect. The specimen sequenced was thymocytes. This chain connects TRBV29-1 to TRBJ2-3; 12 bases fit TRBD1. The CDR3 DNA reads TGCAGCGTCCCTCACGGTCCCGGGACAGGGGGCTGGAGTAGCACAGATACGCAGTATTTT. Translating gives CSVPHGPGTGGWSSTDTQYF.